One T cell receptor beta chain is described in this entry. The antigen remains unidentified. The sample comes from a study of a mutant IDH1 vaccine in newly diagnosed glioma. Germline V gene sequence: CDR1 SGHVS, CDR2 FQNEAQ. Trimming took off 5 bases at V and 10 bases at J, with 17 bases between the two ends. The CDR3 runs to 13 residues. The repertoire was sequenced with immunoSEQ multiplex PCR; TCRdb's copy has only in-frame clones and lacks some. The table shows around 50,000 clones, with approximately 84% occurring only once. Time point given: week 47, end of study. Vaccine doses each comprised 300 ug of mutant IDH1 20-mer peptide, with topical imiquimod.

The receptor comes from a woman younger than 45 with glioma. Some clones in this sample may be carry-over from other donors' samples. The sequenced sample was PBMCs, obtained from a glioma patient whose treatment included an IDH1 peptide vaccine. The V gene is TRBV7-8, the J gene TRBJ1-2, with a possible D match to TRBD1 (5 bases). For the CDR3, the DNA is TGTGCCAGCAGCCCGACAGTACTGGCCCCCTACACCTTC. Amino acid sequence: CASSPTVLAPYTF.